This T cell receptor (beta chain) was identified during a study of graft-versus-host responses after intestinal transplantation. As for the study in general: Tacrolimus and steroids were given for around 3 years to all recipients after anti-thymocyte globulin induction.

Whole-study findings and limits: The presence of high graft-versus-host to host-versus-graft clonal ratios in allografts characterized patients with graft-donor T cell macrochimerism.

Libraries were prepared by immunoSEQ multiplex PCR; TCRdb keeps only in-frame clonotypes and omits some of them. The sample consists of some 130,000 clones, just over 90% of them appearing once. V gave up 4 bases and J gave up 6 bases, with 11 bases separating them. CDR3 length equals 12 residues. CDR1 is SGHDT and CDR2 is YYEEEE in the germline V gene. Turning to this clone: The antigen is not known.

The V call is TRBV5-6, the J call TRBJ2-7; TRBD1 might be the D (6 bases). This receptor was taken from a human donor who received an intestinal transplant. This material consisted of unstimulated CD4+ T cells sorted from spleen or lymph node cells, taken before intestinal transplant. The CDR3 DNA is TGTGCCAGCAGCCCGAACAGGGCCGAGCAGTACTTC. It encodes CASSPNRAEQYF.